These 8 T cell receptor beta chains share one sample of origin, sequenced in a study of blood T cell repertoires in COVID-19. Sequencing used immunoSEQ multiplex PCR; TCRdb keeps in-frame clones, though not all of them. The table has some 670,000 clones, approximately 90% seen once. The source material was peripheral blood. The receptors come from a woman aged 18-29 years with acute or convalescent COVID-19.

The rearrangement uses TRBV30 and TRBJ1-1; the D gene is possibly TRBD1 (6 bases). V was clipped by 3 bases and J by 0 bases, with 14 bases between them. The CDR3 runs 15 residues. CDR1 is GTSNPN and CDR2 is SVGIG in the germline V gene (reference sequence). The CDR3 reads CAWRPRGGLNTEAFF. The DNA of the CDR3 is TGTGCCTGGAGACCCCGAGGGGGTTTGAACACTGAAGCTTTCTTT.

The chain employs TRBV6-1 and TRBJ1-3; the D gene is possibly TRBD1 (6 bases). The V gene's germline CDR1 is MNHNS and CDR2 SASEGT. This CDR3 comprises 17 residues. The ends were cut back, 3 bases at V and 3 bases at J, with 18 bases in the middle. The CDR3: CASSDTVSGTLGNTIYF. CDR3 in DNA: TGTGCCAGCAGTGATACGGTCTCCGGGACACTTGGAAACACCATATATTTT.

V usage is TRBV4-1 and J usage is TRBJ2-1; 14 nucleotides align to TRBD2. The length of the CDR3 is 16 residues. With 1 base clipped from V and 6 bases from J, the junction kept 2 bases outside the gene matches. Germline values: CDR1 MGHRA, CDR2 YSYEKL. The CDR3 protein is CASSQAGTSGGNEQFF. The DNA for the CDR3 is TGCGCCAGCAGCCAAGCGGGGACTAGCGGGGGCAATGAGCAGTTCTTC.

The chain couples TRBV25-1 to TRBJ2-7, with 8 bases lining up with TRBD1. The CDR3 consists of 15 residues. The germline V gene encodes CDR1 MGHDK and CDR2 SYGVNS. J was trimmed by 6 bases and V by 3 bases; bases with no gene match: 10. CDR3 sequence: CASSDNRGAKGEQYF. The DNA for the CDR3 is TGTGCCAGCAGTGATAACAGGGGGGCGAAGGGCGAGCAGTACTTC.

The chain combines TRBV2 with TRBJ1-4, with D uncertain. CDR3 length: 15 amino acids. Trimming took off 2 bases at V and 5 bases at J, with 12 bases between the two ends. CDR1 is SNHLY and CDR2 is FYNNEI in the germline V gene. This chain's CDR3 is CASSEPALLNEKLFF. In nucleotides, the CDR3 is TGTGCCAGCAGTGAACCAGCTCTACTAAATGAAAAACTGTTTTTT.

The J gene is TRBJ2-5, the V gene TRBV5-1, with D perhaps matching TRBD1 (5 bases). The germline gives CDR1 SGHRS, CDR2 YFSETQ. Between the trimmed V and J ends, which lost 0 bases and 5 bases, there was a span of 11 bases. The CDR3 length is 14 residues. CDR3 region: CASSLDPGLETQYF. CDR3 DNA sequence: TGCGCCAGCAGCTTGGACCCAGGGCTGGAGACCCAGTACTTC.

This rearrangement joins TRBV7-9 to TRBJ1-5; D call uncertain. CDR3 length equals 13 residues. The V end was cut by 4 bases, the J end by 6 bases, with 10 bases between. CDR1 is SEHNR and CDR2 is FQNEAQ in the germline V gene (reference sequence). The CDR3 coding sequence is TGTGCCAGCAGCTCCCCCGGGGTTCAGCCCCAGCATTTT. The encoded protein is CASSSPGVQPQHF.

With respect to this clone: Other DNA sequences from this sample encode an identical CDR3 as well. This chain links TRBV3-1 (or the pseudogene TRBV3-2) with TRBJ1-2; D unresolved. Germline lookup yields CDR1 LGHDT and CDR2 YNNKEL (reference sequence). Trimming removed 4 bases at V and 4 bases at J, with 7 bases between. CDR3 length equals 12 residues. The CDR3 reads CASSPGSYGYTF. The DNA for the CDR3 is TGTGCCAGCAGCCCGGGATCCTATGGCTACACCTTC.